This passage covers 32 T cell receptor beta chains from one sample sequenced in a study of blood T cell repertoires in COVID-19. Sequencing was performed with immunoSEQ multiplex PCR; in TCRdb, only in-frame clones are kept and a portion is missing. This sample yields some 370,000 clones, of which approximately 88% are seen a single time; approximately 1.2% belongs to the top ten. The specimen sequenced was peripheral blood. These receptors were collected from a man aged 35 to 55 with acute or convalescent COVID-19.

This clone has only one observation. V is TRBV9 and J is TRBJ2-2, with 9 nucleotides matching TRBD2. This CDR3 has 19 amino acids. V dropped 4 bases and J dropped 8; count of bases not matched to a gene: 21. Germline V gene data show CDR1 as SGDLS and CDR2 as YYNGEE. The CDR3 reads CASSSVSVAGEGSLGELFF. In nucleotides, the CDR3 is TGTGCCAGCAGCAGCGTATCCGTAGCGGGAGAGGGGTCGTTAGGGGAGCTGTTTTTT.

V is TRBV6-5 and J is TRBJ1-5, with TRBD1 as a possible D gene (6 bases). The germline CDR1 and CDR2 sequences are MNHEY and SVGAGI. The CDR3 spans 13 residues. V was clipped by 2 bases and J by 4 bases, with 6 bases between them. CDR3 nucleotide sequence: TGTGCCAGCAGTTACGACAGGAATCAGCCCCAGCATTTT. Protein sequence: CASSYDRNQPQHF.

This chain joins TRBV23-1 and TRBJ1-5, with 10 nucleotides matching TRBD1. TRBV23-1 has ORF status, its function being uncertain. The CDR3 loop spans 12 amino acids. Unmatched junction bases numbered 4, after V lost 11 bases and J lost 6 bases. The CDR3 coding sequence is TGCGCCGTGGGACAGGGGAGTCAGCCCCAGCATTTT. Protein: CAVGQGSQPQHF.

This clone was detected once. The chain combines TRBV30 with TRBJ1-6, with unresolved D. Trimming left V 2 bases short and J 3 bases short, with 11 bases between. The CDR3 spans 15 residues. In germline, CDR1 is GTSNPN, CDR2 SVGIG (reference sequence). This chain's CDR3 is CAWSSISGYNSPLHF. The CDR3 nucleotides read TGTGCCTGGAGTTCCATCAGCGGCTATAATTCACCCCTCCACTTT.

V and J are TRBV6-1 and TRBJ2-7; no definite D call. Deletions cut 0 bases from V and 0 bases from J, with 6 bases between. This CDR3 is built from 14 residues. Germline V CDR1 and CDR2: MNHNS, SASEGT. DNA of the CDR3: TGTGCCAGCAGTGAAGCGCGGAACTCCTACGAGCAGTACTTC. As protein: CASSEARNSYEQYF.

This clone was counted only a few times. Other DNA sequences of this sample code for an identical CDR3. This sequence joins TRBV2 and TRBJ2-7; D is unresolved. The CDR3 is 11 residues long. Looked up from germline, CDR1 is SNHLY and CDR2 is FYNNEI. V lost 3 bases to trimming and J lost 3 bases, with 3 bases between them. The CDR3 DNA reads TGTGCCAGCAGTGATAACTACGAGCAGTACTTC. Amino acid sequence: CASSDNYEQYF.

The chain uses TRBV4-2 and TRBJ1-1; 7 positions match TRBD1. The trim removed 2 bases at V and 0 bases at J, leaving 9 bases unmatched. Per the germline V gene, CDR1 is LGHNA and CDR2 is YNFKEQ. This CDR3 region has 17 residues. The CDR3 DNA is TGTGCCAGCAGCCAACGAGGGACAGCTCTAGTGAACACTGAAGCTTTCTTT. It specifies CASSQRGTALVNTEAFF.

The chain uses TRBV5-8 and TRBJ1-1; tentatively, D is TRBD1 (5 bases). This CDR3 region has 14 residues. Germline CDR1 reads SGHTS; CDR2 reads YDEGEE. Deletions cut 7 bases from V and 4 bases from J, with 17 bases between. In nucleotides, the CDR3 is TGTGCCAGCGACTCGGCAGGGTTGGGCACTGAAGCTTTCTTT. Encoded protein: CASDSAGLGTEAFF.

This clone is a singleton in its sample. This sequence joins TRBV6-5 and TRBJ1-2; TRBD1 matches 7 bases. The germline V gene encodes CDR1 MNHEY and CDR2 SVGAGI. Trimming cost V 6 bases and J 5 bases; bases outside gene matches: 6. This CDR3 spans 13 amino acids. DNA for the CDR3: TGTGCCAGCAGCCGGGACAGCGCTTATGGCTACACCTTC. Encoded protein: CASSRDSAYGYTF.

The chain is built from TRBV28 and TRBJ2-7; D ambiguous. The CDR3 runs to 15 residues. Germline-derived CDR1 and CDR2 are MDHEN and SYDVKM. Trimming cost V 5 bases and J 3 bases, with 17 bases left between them. CDR3 in amino acids: CASSETGGRRYEQYF. Written as DNA, the CDR3 is TGTGCCAGCAGTGAAACTGGCGGCCGTCGCTACGAGCAGTACTTC.

The gene calls are TRBV6-1 and TRBJ1-5; D gene unclear. Germline assignment: CDR1 MNHNS and CDR2 SASEGT. This CDR3 contains 15 residues. V was cut by 2 bases and J by 1 base, with 9 bases left in between. In nucleotides, the CDR3 is TGTGCCAGCAGTGAATTTGCGGCGAGCAATCAGCCCCAGCATTTT. The encoded protein is CASSEFAASNQPQHF.

The chain recombines TRBV3-1 (or the pseudogene TRBV3-2) with TRBJ1-1; no clear D. The CDR3 totals 17 residues. Germline CDR1 LGHDT, CDR2 YNNKEL (reference sequence). V lost 1 base, J lost 0 bases, and 15 bases lay in between. CDR3 loop: CASSQVYTHDMNTEAFF. The CDR3 DNA reads TGTGCCAGCAGCCAAGTCTATACACACGACATGAACACTGAAGCTTTCTTT.

The chain has TRBV9 and TRBJ2-7, with TRBD2 matching over 7 bases. V lost 5 bases to trimming and J lost 6 bases; unmatched junction nucleotides: 8. Germline CDR1 reads SGDLS; CDR2 reads YYNGEE. The CDR3 is made up of 13 amino acids. The CDR3 DNA reads as TGTGCCAGCAGTGGGGTGAGCGGGGCCGAGCAGTACTTC. Amino acid sequence: CASSGVSGAEQYF.

This sequence joins TRBV18 and TRBJ1-5; D is perhaps TRBD1 (6 bases). V was clipped by 5 bases and J by 0 bases, with 26 bases between them. CDR3 size: 20 residues. Germline CDR1 is KGHSH and CDR2 is LQKENI. CDR3 protein: CASSRGQARGPEGSNQPQHF. CDR3 in DNA: TGTGCCAGCTCAAGAGGACAAGCCAGGGGCCCCGAGGGTAGCAATCAGCCCCAGCATTTT.

The chain employs TRBV15 and TRBJ2-7; tentative D call: TRBD1 (6 bases). V lost 0 bases to trimming and J lost 3 bases, with 12 bases between them. The CDR3 length is 15 residues. Germline CDR1 LNHNV, CDR2 YYDKDF (reference sequence). CDR3 loop: CATSRDPGVGYEQYF. The CDR3 DNA is TGTGCCACCAGCAGAGATCCAGGGGTGGGCTACGAGCAGTACTTC. The complete variable domain, with remaining parts taken from reference TRBV15 and TRBJ2-7, reads DAMVIQNPRYQVTQFGKPVTLSCSQTLNHNVMYWYQQKSSQAPKLLFHYYDKDFNNEADTPDNFQSRRPNTSFCFLDIRSPGLGDTAMYLCATSRDPGVGYEQYFGPGTRLTVT.

This chain connects TRBV30 to TRBJ1-1; TRBD1 aligns across 8 bases. The junction had 11 bases not matched to a gene; V was cut back by 5 bases and J by 6 bases. In germline, CDR1 is GTSNPN, CDR2 SVGIG (reference sequence). CDR3 length equals 14 residues. The CDR3, as DNA: TGTGCCTGGGAGGGCCAGGGGGCAGGCGCTGAAGCTTTCTTT. This sequence encodes CAWEGQGAGAEAFF. The variable domain in full, with the rest retrieved from reference TRBV30 and TRBJ1-1, is SQTIHQWPATLVQPVGSPLSLECTVEGTSNPNLYWYRQAAGRGLQLLFYSVGIGQISSEVPQNLSASRPQDRQFILSSKKLLLSDSGFYLCAWEGQGAGAEAFFGQGTRLTVV.

This sequence joins TRBV2 and TRBJ1-3; 7 bases line up with TRBD1. J gave up 4 bases and V 6 bases, and 0 bases lay outside the gene matches. Germline CDR1 reads SNHLY; CDR2 reads FYNNEI. CDR3 length equals 12 residues. The CDR3 DNA sequence: TGTGCCAGCAGGGGACAGGGAAACACCATATATTTT. This encodes CASRGQGNTIYF.

The chain joins TRBV20-1 to TRBJ2-3; TRBD2 agrees at 15 bases. Germline-derived CDR1 and CDR2 are DFQATT and SNEGSKA (reference sequence). This CDR3 is built from 15 residues. Trimming removed 3 bases from V and 9 bases from J; junction bases left unmatched: 7. CDR3: CSASTGLAGGRTQYF. The DNA for the CDR3 is TGCAGTGCTAGTACGGGACTAGCGGGGGGTCGGACGCAGTATTTT.

The chain carries TRBV29-1 and TRBJ1-2; D gene uncertain. The CDR3 loop spans 10 amino acids. V was trimmed by 6 bases and J by 1 base, leaving 3 bases between them. Per the germline V gene, CDR1 is SQVTM and CDR2 is ANQGSEA. CDR3 sequence: CSVSNYGYTF. In nucleotides, the CDR3 is TGCAGCGTCAGTAACTATGGCTACACCTTC.

The rearrangement links TRBV4-2 to TRBJ1-1, with a tentative D call TRBD1 (5 bases). Trimming stripped 4 bases from V and 1 base from J, with 13 bases between. The CDR3 length is 15 residues. The germline gives CDR1 LGHNA, CDR2 YNFKEQ. Written as DNA, the CDR3 is TGTGCCAGCAGCCCAGGACGACAGAGGAACACTGAAGCTTTCTTT. Translating gives CASSPGRQRNTEAFF.

The chain joins TRBV28 to TRBJ2-3, with a weak D call TRBD1 (5 bases). The CDR3 extends over 17 amino acids. V was clipped by 0 bases and J by 3 bases, with 16 bases between them. CDR1 and CDR2 (germline): MDHEN, SYDVKM. CDR3 DNA: TGTGCCAGCAGTTTATGGACGGCAGGGCCCACGACAGATACGCAGTATTTT. This translates into CASSLWTAGPTTDTQYF. Full variable domain (missing parts from reference TRBV28 and TRBJ2-3): DVKVTQSSRYLVKRTGEKVFLECVQDMDHENMFWYRQDPGLGLRLIYFSYDVKMKEKGDIPEGYSVSREKKERFSLILESASTNQTSMYLCASSLWTAGPTTDTQYFGPGTRLTVL.

The gene calls are TRBV3-1 (or the pseudogene TRBV3-2) and TRBJ1-1; maybe TRBD1 (5 bases). V was trimmed by 6 bases and J by 3 bases, leaving 14 bases between them. Germline CDR1 reads LGHDT; CDR2 reads YNNKEL (reference sequence). The CDR3 is made up of 14 amino acids. The CDR3 DNA reads as TGTGCCAGCAGTACGGCGGGGCAGGACACTGAAGCTTTCTTT. Translated, it gives CASSTAGQDTEAFF.

The chain carries TRBV5-1 and TRBJ2-7, with D unclear. This CDR3 has 12 amino acids. Germline CDR1 reads SGHRS; CDR2 reads YFSETQ. Trimming removed 1 base from V and 3 bases from J, with 5 bases in between. The CDR3 protein is CASSLTVYEQYF. The CDR3 DNA sequence: TGCGCCAGCAGCTTGACAGTCTACGAGCAGTACTTC.

Here the CDR3 DNA reads TGTGCCAGCAGCCAAGGGTGCAGCGGGGGGGCCACAGAGACCCAGTACTTC. This gives the protein CASSQGCSGGATETQYF. V is TRBV3-1 (or the pseudogene TRBV3-2) and J is TRBJ2-5; the match to TRBD2 covers 10 bases. Losses at the gene ends were 1 base for V and 4 bases for J; bases not matched to a gene: 9. Germline CDR1 LGHDT, CDR2 YNNKEL (reference sequence). The CDR3 runs to 17 residues.

The chain carries TRBV7-9 and TRBJ2-7; D unclear. The CDR3 has 13 residues. V lost 1 base, J lost 6 bases, and 10 bases lay in between. Per the germline V gene, CDR1 is SEHNR and CDR2 is FQNEAQ (reference sequence). DNA for the CDR3: TGTGCCAGCAGCTTAGACAGCCCTTCCGAGCAGTACTTC. Its protein is CASSLDSPSEQYF. The whole variable domain, filled in from reference TRBV7-9 and TRBJ2-7, reads DTGVSQNPRHKITKRGQNVTFRCDPISEHNRLYWYRQTLGQGPEFLTYFQNEAQLEKSRLLSDRFSAERPKGSFSTLEIQRTEQGDSAMYLCASSLDSPSEQYFGPGTRLTVT.

With regard to this clone: Given a much more abundant clone one base away, this may be a read error. CDR3 nucleotides: TGTGCCAGCAGGAGGGAGGGAGATGAGCAGTTCTTC. Encoded protein: CASRREGDEQFF. The rearrangement uses TRBV12-3 or TRBV12-4 and TRBJ2-1; TRBD2 matches 7 bases. This CDR3 is 12 amino acids long. The trim removed 6 bases at V and 8 bases at J, leaving 4 bases unmatched.

The rearrangement uses TRBV28 and TRBJ2-1, with TRBD2 identical over 11 bases. Germline CDR1 reads MDHEN; CDR2 reads SYDVKM. Losses at the gene ends were 1 base for V and 3 bases for J; bases not matched to a gene: 2. This CDR3 is 16 amino acids long. The CDR3 region has the DNA TGTGCCAGCAGTTTATTGCTAGCGGGAGGCTACAATGAGCAGTTCTTC. Amino acid sequence: CASSLLLAGGYNEQFF.

This clone was counted once. This chain uses TRBV5-4 with TRBJ2-7, with TRBD2 matching over 12 bases. This CDR3 has 16 residues. The J segment lost 4 bases and the V segment lost 4 bases, leaving 9 bases of the junction unmatched. Germline loops: CDR1 SGHNT, CDR2 YYREEE (reference sequence). The CDR3 here is CASSAETSGSRYEQYF. The CDR3 DNA reads TGTGCCAGCAGCGCCGAGACTAGCGGGAGTAGATACGAGCAGTACTTC.

The chain is built from TRBV2 and TRBJ2-5, with 9 bases that match TRBD2. The junction had 7 bases not matched to a gene; V was cut back by 4 bases and J by 4 bases. The CDR3 covers 15 residues. Germline CDR1 SNHLY, CDR2 FYNNEI. The CDR3 loop is CASSVDSGRGETQYF. In nucleotides, the CDR3 is TGTGCCAGCAGTGTTGATAGCGGGAGAGGAGAGACCCAGTACTTC.

The chain couples TRBV18 to TRBJ1-1; 8 nucleotides agree with TRBD1. The CDR3 consists of 17 residues. CDR1 is KGHSH, CDR2 LQKENI, per germline. V was clipped by 2 bases and J by 0 bases; unmatched bases: 8. CDR3 sequence reads: CASSPVGQAYLNTEAFF. In nucleotides, the CDR3 is TGTGCCAGCTCACCAGTGGGACAGGCCTATCTGAACACTGAAGCTTTCTTT. Drawing the rest from reference TRBV18 and TRBJ1-1, the complete variable domain is NAGVMQNPRHLVRRRGQEARLRCSPMKGHSHVYWYRQLPEEGLKFMVYLQKENIIDESGMPKERFSAEFPKEGPSILRIQQVVRGDSAAYFCASSPVGQAYLNTEAFFGQGTRLTVV.

The rearrangement joins TRBV4-2 to TRBJ1-2, with 8 positions matching TRBD1. This CDR3 is built from 15 residues. Per germline, CDR1 LGHNA and CDR2 YNFKEQ. V shed 4 bases and J 4 bases; nucleotides not matched to a gene: 8. CDR3 sequence: CASSPRTGTSYGYTF. The CDR3 coding sequence is TGTGCCAGCAGCCCGCGGACAGGGACCAGCTATGGCTACACCTTC.

This sequence joins TRBV5-6 and TRBJ1-2; D possibly corresponds to TRBD1 (6 bases). Trimming stripped 0 bases from V and 6 bases from J, with 12 bases between. Per the germline V gene, CDR1 is SGHDT and CDR2 is YYEEEE. The CDR3 spans 14 residues. The DNA for the CDR3 is TGTGCCAGCAGCTTGGGGGCAGGGGCGCATGGCTACACCTTC. It codes for CASSLGAGAHGYTF.